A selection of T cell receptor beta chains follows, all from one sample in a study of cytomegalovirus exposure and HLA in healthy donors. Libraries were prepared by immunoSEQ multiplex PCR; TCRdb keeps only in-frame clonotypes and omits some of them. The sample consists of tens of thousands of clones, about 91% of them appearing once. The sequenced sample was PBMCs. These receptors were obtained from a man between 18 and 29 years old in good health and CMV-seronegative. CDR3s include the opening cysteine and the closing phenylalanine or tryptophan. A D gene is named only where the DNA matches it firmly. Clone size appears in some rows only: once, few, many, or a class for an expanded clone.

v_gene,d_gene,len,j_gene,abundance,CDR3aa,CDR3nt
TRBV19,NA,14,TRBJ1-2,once,CASSISRANYGYTF,TGTGCCAGTAGTATTTCCAGGGCTAACTATGGCTACACCTTC
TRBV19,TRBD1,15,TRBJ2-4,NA,CASSDRAPTLNIQYF,TGTGCCAGTAGCGACAGGGCCCCGACATTAAACATTCAGTACTTC
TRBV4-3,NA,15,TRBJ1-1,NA,CASSQDLSMNTEAFF,TGCGCCAGCAGCCAAGATCTATCCATGAACACTGAAGCTTTCTTT
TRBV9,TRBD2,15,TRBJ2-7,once,CASSVGGRSSYEQYF,TGTGCCAGCAGCGTGGGGGGGAGGAGCTCCTACGAGCAGTACTTC
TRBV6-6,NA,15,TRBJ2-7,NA,CASSPRTGQGGEQYF,TGTGCCAGCAGCCCTAGGACTGGCCAGGGAGGCGAGCAGTACTTC
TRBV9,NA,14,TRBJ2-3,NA,CASSVHFSADTQYF,TGTGCCAGCAGCGTACACTTTAGTGCAGATACGCAGTATTTT
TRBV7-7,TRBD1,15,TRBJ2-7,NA,CASSPRDRGSYEQYF,TGTGCTAGCAGCCCCCGGGACAGGGGGTCCTACGAGCAGTACTTC
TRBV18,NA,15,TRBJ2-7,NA,CASSRGDSGTYEQYF,TGTGCCAGCTCACGTGGGGACTCAGGAACCTACGAGCAGTACTTC
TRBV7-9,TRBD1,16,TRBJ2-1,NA,CASSSSYGTAQVEQFF,TGTGCCAGCAGCTCTTCCTACGGGACAGCTCAGGTTGAGCAGTTCTTC
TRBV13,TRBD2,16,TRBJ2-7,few,CASSHGLAGGGYEQYF,TGTGCCAGCAGCCACGGACTAGCGGGAGGAGGCTACGAGCAGTACTTC
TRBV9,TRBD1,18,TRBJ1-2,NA,CASSVGGTGVKEGYGYTF,TGTGCCAGCAGCGTCGGGGGGACAGGGGTTAAAGAAGGCTATGGCTACACCTTC
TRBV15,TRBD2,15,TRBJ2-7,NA,CATSARSSGRYEQYF,TGTGCCACCAGCGCCCGGTCTAGCGGGAGGTACGAGCAGTACTTC
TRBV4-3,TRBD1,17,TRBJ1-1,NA,CASSRLPQGAANTEAFF,TGCGCCAGCAGCCGGCTCCCACAGGGGGCGGCGAACACTGAAGCTTTCTTT
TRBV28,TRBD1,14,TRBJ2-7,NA,CASSPGDRGYEQYF,TGTGCCAGCAGTCCCGGGGACAGGGGCTACGAGCAGTACTTC
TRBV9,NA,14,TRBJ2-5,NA,CASSPRGTRETQYF,TGTGCCAGCAGCCCCCGCGGAACGAGAGAGACCCAGTACTTC
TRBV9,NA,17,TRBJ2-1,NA,CASSAPQSGQLQNEQFF,TGTGCCAGCAGCGCCCCACAAAGCGGGCAATTACAGAATGAGCAGTTCTTC
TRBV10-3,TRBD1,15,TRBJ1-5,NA,CAIRPTGEANQPQHF,TGTGCCATCAGACCGACAGGGGAGGCCAATCAGCCCCAGCATTTT
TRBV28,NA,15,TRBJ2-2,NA,CASSAQWGGTGELFF,TGTGCCAGCAGCGCTCAGTGGGGCGGCACCGGGGAGCTGTTTTTT